Listed here is a single T cell receptor (beta chain). No antigen is known for it. This entry comes from a study of CD8+ T cells in alopecia areata. The overall study: Treated patients received severity scores based on the percentage of scalp area affected.

The sequencing template was cDNA reverse transcribed from extracted RNA. Sequencing was performed with immunoSEQ multiplex PCR; in TCRdb, only in-frame clones are kept and a portion is missing. The repertoire has around 190,000 clones, under 80% of them found once; the top ten carry about 1.3%. This CDR3 has 11 residues. The V and J ends lost 8 bases and 8 bases respectively, with 13 bases between them. Germline loops: CDR1 SQVTM, CDR2 ANQGSEA. Documented treatment: oral pan-JAK inhibitor, 5-10 mg twice daily. PBMCs served as the source from which CD4+ and CD8+ T cells were sorted. Overall study findings and caveats: Scalp samples also yield sequences from resident alphabeta T cells of normal skin. Mice showed TCR sharing more clearly than patients did, possibly owing to HLA.

The origin of this receptor is a human donor with alopecia areata. The chain combines TRBV29-1 with TRBJ2-1, with a tentative D call TRBD2 (6 bases). The material was CD4+ T cells sorted from blood, obtained between weeks 47 and 50, from a patient treated with tofacitinib. CDR3 sequence: CSTAGTYEQFF. The CDR3 DNA is TGCAGCACCGCCGGGACTTATGAGCAGTTCTTC.